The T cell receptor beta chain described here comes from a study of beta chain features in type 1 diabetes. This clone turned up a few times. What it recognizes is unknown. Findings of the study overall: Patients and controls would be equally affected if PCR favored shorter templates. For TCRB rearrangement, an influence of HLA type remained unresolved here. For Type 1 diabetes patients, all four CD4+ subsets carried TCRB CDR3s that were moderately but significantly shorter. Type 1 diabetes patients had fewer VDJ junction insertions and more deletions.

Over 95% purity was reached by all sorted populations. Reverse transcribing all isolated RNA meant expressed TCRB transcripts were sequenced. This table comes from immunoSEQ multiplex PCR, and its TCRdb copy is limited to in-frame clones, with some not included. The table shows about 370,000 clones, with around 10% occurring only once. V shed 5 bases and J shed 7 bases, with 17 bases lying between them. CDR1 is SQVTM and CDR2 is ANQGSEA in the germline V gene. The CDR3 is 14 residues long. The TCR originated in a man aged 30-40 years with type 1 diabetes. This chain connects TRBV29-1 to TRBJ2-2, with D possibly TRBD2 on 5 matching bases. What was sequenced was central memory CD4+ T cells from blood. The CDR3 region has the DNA TGCAGCGTTCGTCGGGTAGCGAGGGACGGGGAGCTGTTTTTT. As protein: CSVRRVARDGELFF.